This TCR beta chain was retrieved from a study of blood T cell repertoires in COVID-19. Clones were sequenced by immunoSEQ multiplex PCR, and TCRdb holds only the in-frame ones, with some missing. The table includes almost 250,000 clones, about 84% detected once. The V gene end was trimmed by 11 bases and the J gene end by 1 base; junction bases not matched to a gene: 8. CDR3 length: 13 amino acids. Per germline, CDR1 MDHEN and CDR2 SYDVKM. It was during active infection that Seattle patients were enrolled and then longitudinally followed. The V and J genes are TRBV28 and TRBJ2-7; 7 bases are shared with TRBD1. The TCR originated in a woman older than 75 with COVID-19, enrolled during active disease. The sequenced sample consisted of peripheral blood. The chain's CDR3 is CALRDSTSYEQYF. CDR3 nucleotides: TGTGCCTTACGGGACAGCACTTCCTACGAGCAGTACTTC. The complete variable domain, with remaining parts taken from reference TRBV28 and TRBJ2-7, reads DVKVTQSSRYLVKRTGEKVFLECVQDMDHENMFWYRQDPGLGLRLIYFSYDVKMKEKGDIPEGYSVSREKKERFSLILESASTNQTSMYLCALRDSTSYEQYFGPGTRLTVT.